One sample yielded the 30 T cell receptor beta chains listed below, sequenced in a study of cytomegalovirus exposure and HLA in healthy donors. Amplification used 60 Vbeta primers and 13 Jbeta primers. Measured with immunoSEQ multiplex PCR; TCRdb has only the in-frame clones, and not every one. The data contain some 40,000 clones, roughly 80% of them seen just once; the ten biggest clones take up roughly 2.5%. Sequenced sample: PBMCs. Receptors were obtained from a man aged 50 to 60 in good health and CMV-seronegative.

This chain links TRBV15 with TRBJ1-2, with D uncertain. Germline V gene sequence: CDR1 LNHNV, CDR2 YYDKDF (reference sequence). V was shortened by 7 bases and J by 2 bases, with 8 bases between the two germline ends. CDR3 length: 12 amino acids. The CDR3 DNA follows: TGTGCCACCAAAAAGAGGAACTATGGCTACACCTTC. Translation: CATKKRNYGYTF.

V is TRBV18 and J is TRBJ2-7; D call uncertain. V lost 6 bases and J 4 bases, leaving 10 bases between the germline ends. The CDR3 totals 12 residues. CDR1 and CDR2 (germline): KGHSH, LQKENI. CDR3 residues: CASSLGSYEQYF. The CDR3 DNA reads TGTGCCAGCTCTTTGGGCAGTTACGAGCAGTACTTC.

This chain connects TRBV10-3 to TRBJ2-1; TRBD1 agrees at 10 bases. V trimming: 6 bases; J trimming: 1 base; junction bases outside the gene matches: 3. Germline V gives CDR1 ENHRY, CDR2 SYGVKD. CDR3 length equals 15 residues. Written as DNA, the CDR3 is TGTGCCATCAGGGGACAGGGGCTTTCCTACAATGAGCAGTTCTTC. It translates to CAIRGQGLSYNEQFF.

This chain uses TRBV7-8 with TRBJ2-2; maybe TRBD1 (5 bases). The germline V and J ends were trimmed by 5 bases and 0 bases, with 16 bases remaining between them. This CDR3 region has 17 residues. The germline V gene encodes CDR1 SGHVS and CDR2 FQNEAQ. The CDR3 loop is CASSPLWGATNTGELFF. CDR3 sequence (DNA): TGTGCCAGCAGCCCTCTGTGGGGCGCGACGAACACCGGGGAGCTGTTTTTT.

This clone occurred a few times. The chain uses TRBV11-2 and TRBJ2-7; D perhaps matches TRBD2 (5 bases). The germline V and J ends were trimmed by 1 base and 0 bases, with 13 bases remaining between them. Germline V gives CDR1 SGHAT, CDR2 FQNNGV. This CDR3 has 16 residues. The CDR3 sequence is CASSLGRPEGSYEQYF. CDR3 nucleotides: TGTGCCAGCAGCTTAGGACGGCCTGAGGGCTCCTACGAGCAGTACTTC.

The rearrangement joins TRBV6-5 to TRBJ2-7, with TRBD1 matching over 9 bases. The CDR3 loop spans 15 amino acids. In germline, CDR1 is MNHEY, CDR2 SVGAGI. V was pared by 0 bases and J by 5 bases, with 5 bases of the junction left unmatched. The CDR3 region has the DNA TGTGCCAGCAGTTACTCAGGTGACAGGGGGGACGAGCAGTACTTC. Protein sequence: CASSYSGDRGDEQYF.

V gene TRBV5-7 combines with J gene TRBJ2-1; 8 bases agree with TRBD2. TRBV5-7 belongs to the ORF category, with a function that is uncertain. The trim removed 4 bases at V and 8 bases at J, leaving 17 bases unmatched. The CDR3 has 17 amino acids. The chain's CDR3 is CASSPVYSSGSTDEQFF. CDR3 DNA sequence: TGTGCCAGCAGCCCGGTGTATTCCAGCGGGAGTACGGATGAGCAGTTCTTC.

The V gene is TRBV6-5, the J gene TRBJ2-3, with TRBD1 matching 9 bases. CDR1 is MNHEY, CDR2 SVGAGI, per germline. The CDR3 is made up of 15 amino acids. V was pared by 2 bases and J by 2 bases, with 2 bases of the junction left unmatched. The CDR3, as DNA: TGTGCCAGCAGTTACGGGACAGGGATCACAGATACGCAGTATTTT. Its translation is CASSYGTGITDTQYF.

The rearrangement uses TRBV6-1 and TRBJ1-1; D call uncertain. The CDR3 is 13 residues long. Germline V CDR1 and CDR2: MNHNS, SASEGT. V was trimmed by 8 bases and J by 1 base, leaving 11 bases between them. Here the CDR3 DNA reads TGTGCCAGCCGCAAGACACCGAACACTGAAGCTTTCTTT. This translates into CASRKTPNTEAFF.

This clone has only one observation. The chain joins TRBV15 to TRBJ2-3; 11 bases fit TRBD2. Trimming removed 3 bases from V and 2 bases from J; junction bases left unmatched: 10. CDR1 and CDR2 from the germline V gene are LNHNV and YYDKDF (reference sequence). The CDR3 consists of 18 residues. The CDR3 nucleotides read TGTGCCACCAGCAGGCAAAAACTAGCGGGAGATATCACAGATACGCAGTATTTT. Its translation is CATSRQKLAGDITDTQYF.

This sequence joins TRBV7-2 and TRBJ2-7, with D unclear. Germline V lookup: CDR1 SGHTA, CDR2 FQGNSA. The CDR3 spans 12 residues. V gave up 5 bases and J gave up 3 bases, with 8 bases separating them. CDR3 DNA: TGTGCCAGCAGCATGCGGTTCTACGAGCAGTACTTC. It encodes CASSMRFYEQYF.

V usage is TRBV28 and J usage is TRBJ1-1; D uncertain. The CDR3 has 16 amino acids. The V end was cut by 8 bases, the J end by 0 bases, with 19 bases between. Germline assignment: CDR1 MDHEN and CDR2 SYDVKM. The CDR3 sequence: CASAVWAGRMNTEAFF. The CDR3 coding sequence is TGTGCCAGCGCAGTTTGGGCAGGCCGGATGAACACTGAAGCTTTCTTT.

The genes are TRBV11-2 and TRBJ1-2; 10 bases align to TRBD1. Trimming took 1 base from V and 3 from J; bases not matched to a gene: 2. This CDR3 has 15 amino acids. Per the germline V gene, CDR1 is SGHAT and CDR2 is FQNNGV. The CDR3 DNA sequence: TGTGCCAGCAGCTTAGTCGGGACAGGGGACTATGGCTACACCTTC. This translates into CASSLVGTGDYGYTF.

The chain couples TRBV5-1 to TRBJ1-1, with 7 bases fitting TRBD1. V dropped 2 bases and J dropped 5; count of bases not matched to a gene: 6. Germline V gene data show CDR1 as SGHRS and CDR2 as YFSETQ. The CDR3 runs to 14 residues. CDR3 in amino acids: CASSLTGDMTEAFF. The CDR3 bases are TGCGCCAGCAGCTTAACAGGGGACATGACTGAAGCTTTCTTT. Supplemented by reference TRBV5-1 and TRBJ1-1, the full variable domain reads KAGVTQTPRYLIKTRGQQVTLSCSPISGHRSVSWYQQTPGQGLQFLFEYFSETQRNKGNFPGRFSGRQFSNSRSEMNVSTLELGDSALYLCASSLTGDMTEAFFGQGTRLTVV.

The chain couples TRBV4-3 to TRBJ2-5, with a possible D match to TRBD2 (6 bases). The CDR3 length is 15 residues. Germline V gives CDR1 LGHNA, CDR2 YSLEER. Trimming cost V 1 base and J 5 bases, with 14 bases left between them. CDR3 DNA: TGCGCCAGCAGCCAAGGAGCAGCGGGTACGGAGACCCAGTACTTC. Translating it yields CASSQGAAGTETQYF.

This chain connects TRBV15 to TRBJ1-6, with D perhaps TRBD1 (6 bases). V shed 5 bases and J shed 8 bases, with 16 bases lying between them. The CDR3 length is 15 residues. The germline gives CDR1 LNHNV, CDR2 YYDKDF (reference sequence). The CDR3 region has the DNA TGTGCCACCAGCGGGAAGATACAGGGTTATTCACCCCTCCACTTT. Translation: CATSGKIQGYSPLHF.

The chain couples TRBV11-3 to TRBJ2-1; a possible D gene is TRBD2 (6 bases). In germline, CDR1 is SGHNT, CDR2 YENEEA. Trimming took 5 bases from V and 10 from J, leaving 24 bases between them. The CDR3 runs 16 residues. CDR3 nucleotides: TGTGCCAGCAGCCCCAACCGGGGGACGCCCCCCCGAGAGCAGTTCTTC. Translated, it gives CASSPNRGTPPREQFF.

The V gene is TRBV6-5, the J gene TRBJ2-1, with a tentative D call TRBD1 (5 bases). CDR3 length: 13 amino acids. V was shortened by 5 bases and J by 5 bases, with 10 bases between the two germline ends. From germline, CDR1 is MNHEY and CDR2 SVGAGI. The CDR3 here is CASSLQVDNEQFF. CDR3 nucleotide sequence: TGTGCCAGCAGTCTACAGGTGGACAATGAGCAGTTCTTC.

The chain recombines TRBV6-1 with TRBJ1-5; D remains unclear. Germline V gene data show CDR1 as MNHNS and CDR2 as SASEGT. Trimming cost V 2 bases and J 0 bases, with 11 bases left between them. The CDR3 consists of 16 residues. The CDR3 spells CASSESAGFSNQPQHF. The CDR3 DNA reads TGTGCCAGCAGTGAATCGGCAGGATTTAGCAATCAGCCCCAGCATTTT.

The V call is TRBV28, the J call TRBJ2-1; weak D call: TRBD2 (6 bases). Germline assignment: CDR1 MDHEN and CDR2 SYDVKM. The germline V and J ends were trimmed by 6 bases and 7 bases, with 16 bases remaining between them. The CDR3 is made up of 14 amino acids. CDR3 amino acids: CASRPGGKGNEQFF. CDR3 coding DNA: TGTGCCAGCAGACCAGGAGGGAAGGGGAATGAGCAGTTCTTC.

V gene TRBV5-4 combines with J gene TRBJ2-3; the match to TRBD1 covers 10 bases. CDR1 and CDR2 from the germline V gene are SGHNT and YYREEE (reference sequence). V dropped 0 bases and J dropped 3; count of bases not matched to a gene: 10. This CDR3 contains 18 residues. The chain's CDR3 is CASSLGTETGGWTDTQYF. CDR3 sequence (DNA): TGTGCCAGCAGCTTGGGGACAGAGACAGGGGGCTGGACAGATACGCAGTATTTT.

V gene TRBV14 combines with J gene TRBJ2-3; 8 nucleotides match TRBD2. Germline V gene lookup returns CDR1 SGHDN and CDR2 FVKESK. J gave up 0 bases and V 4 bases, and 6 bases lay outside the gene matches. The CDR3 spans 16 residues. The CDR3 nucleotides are TGTGCCAGCAGCCGGCCGCGGGGGGCTAGCACAGATACGCAGTATTTT. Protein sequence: CASSRPRGASTDTQYF.

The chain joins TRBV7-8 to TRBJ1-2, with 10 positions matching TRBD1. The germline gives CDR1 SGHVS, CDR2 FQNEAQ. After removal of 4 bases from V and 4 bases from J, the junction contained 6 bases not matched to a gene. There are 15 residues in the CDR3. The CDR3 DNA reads TGTGCCAGCAGCTCAAGACAGGGGGCCGGCTATGGCTACACCTTC. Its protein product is CASSSRQGAGYGYTF.

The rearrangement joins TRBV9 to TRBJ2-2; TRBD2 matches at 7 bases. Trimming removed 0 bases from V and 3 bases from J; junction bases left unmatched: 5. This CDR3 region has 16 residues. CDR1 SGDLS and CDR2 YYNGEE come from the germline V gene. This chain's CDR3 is CASSVVAGAYTGELFF. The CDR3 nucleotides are TGTGCCAGCAGCGTAGTTGCGGGAGCGTACACCGGGGAGCTGTTTTTT.

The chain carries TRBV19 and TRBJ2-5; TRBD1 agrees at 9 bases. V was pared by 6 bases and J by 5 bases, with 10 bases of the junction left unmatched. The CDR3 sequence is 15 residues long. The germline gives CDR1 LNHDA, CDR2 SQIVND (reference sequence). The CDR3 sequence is CASRRGQGPRETQYF. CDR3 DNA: TGTGCCAGTAGACGCGGACAGGGGCCCCGGGAGACCCAGTACTTC.

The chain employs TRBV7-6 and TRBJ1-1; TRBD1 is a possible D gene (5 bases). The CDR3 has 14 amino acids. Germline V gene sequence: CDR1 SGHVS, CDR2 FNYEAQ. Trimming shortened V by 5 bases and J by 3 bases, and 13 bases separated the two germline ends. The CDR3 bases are TGTGCCAGCAGCCCTGGAGGGGAGGACACTGAAGCTTTCTTT. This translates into CASSPGGEDTEAFF. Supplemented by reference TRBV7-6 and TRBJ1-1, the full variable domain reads GAGVSQSPRYKVTKRGQDVALRCDPISGHVSLYWYRQALGQGPEFLTYFNYEAQQDKSGLPNDRFSAERPEGSISTLTIQRTEQRDSAMYRCASSPGGEDTEAFFGQGTRLTVV.

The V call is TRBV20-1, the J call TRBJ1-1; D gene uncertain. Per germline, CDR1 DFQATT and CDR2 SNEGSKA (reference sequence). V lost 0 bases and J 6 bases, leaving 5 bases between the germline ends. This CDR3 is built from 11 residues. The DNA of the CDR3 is TGCAGTGCTAGAGATTCTCCTGAAGCTTTCTTT. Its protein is CSARDSPEAFF.

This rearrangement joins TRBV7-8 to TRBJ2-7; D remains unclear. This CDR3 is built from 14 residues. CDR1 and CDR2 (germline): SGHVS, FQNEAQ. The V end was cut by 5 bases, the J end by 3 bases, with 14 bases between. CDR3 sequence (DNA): TGTGCCAGCAGCCCAACGTCGGTGGTCTACGAGCAGTACTTC. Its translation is CASSPTSVVYEQYF.

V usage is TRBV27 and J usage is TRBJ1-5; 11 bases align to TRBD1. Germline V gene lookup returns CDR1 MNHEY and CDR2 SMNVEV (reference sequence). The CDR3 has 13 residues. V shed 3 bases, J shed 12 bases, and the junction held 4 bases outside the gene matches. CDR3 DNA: TGTGCCAGCAGTTTTGGACAGGGGGCCAGCCAGCATTTT. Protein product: CASSFGQGASQHF.

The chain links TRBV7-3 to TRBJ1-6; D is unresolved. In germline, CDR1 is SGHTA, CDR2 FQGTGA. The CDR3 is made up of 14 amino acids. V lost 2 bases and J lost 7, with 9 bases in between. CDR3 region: CASSLHQSNSPLHF. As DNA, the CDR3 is TGTGCCAGCAGCTTACACCAGTCGAATTCACCCCTCCACTTT.